The 8 T cell receptor beta chains below were found in one sample sequenced in a study of blood T cell repertoires in COVID-19. Sequenced by immunoSEQ multiplex PCR; TCRdb stores in-frame clones only, minus some. Altogether about 150,000 clones are present, 70% to 85% being singletons, with the ten largest covering 9.8%. The sample comprised peripheral blood. The receptors come from a woman aged 45 to 65 with acute or convalescent COVID-19.

This chain links TRBV7-6 with TRBJ1-2; D ambiguous. This CDR3 has 11 amino acids. The germline V gene has CDR1 SGHVS and CDR2 FNYEAQ. Trimming shortened V by 4 bases and J by 10 bases, and 10 bases separated the two germline ends. CDR3 amino acids: CASSSGHIYTF. In DNA form, the CDR3 reads TGTGCCAGCAGCTCTGGGCATATCTACACCTTC. The whole variable domain, remainder taken from reference TRBV7-6 and TRBJ1-2, is GAGVSQSPRYKVTKRGQDVALRCDPISGHVSLYWYRQALGQGPEFLTYFNYEAQQDKSGLPNDRFSAERPEGSISTLTIQRTEQRDSAMYRCASSSGHIYTFGSGTRLTVV.

The chain recombines TRBV7-9 with TRBJ2-7, with D uncertain. Trimming took 5 bases from V and 3 from J, leaving 11 bases between them. The CDR3 contains 13 residues. Looked up from germline, CDR1 is SEHNR and CDR2 is FQNEAQ (reference sequence). The CDR3 is CASSLDLGYEQYF. The CDR3 coding sequence is TGTGCCAGCAGCCTAGACCTCGGCTACGAGCAGTACTTC.

V usage is TRBV7-6 and J usage is TRBJ2-3; 11 bases map to TRBD2. The CDR3 has 16 residues. V gave up 5 bases and J gave up 6 bases; unmatched junction bases: 10. The germline CDR1 and CDR2 sequences are SGHVS and FNYEAQ. The CDR3 nucleotides read TGTGCCAGCAGCCCCTTTAGCGGGAGGGCCGGGGATACGCAGTATTTT. Its protein is CASSPFSGRAGDTQYF.

This clone was seen a handful of times. The gene calls are TRBV18 and TRBJ1-6, with 8 bases identical to TRBD1. In germline, CDR1 is KGHSH, CDR2 LQKENI. Trimming at V came to 2 bases and at J to 8 bases, leaving 5 bases not matched to a gene. The CDR3 runs to 15 residues. The CDR3 region has the DNA TGTGCCAGCTCACCAGTCAACAGGGGGGATTCACCCCTCCACTTT. Amino acids: CASSPVNRGDSPLHF.

This chain links TRBV4-2 with TRBJ2-5; 10 positions agree with TRBD2. The CDR3 consists of 20 residues. V gave up 2 bases and J gave up 2 bases; unmatched junction bases: 17. Germline V CDR1 and CDR2: LGHNA, YNFKEQ. CDR3 DNA sequence: TGTGCCAGCAGCCAAAAACCCGTAGCGGGAGGCACGGTTCGGCAAGAGACCCAGTACTTC. It encodes CASSQKPVAGGTVRQETQYF.

This rearrangement joins TRBV27 to TRBJ2-1; 7 bases are shared with TRBD1. This CDR3 region has 16 residues. Germline V gives CDR1 MNHEY, CDR2 SMNVEV (reference sequence). V was clipped by 5 bases and J by 4 bases; unmatched bases: 11. CDR3 sequence reads: CASSESPGQRYNEQFF. Written as DNA, the CDR3 is TGTGCCAGCAGTGAATCACCGGGACAGAGGTACAATGAGCAGTTCTTC.

The CDR3, as DNA: TGTGCCACCAGCACACAGGGGAACATCAACGAGCAGTACTTC. Translating it yields CATSTQGNINEQYF. The genes are TRBV24-1 and TRBJ2-7, with 7 bases aligning to TRBD1. V dropped 7 bases and J dropped 5; count of bases not matched to a gene: 10. The length of the CDR3 is 14 residues. The germline V gene has CDR1 KGHDR and CDR2 SFDVKD.

This clone showed up just once. The V call is TRBV20-1, the J call TRBJ1-1; D is ambiguous. The CDR3 has 13 amino acids. With 3 bases removed from V and 1 base from J, the gap between germline ends came to 9 bases. Germline V gives CDR1 DFQATT, CDR2 SNEGSKA (reference sequence). The CDR3 DNA is TGCAGTGCTAGTACGGGAGGGAACACTGAAGCTTTCTTT. Translating gives CSASTGGNTEAFF.